This section outlines one TCR beta chain sequence together with its context. Assay used: immunoSEQ multiplex PCR; TCRdb lists only in-frame clones, some missing. The sample includes some 45,000 clones, more than 75% of them seen just once. Germline lookup yields CDR1 SGHTA and CDR2 FQGNSA. The CDR3 has 14 residues. The ends lost 7 bases at V and 1 base at J; junction bases unmatched: 7. This record belongs to a study of blood T cell repertoires in COVID-19. The sequencing sample was made of peripheral blood. The clonotype comes from a man in his 70s with active or convalescent COVID-19. The rearrangement links TRBV7-2 to TRBJ2-7, with 7 bases lining up with TRBD1. Here the CDR3 reads CASTWDSTSYEQYF. The CDR3 coding sequence is TGTGCCAGCACCTGGGACAGTACGTCCTACGAGCAGTACTTC.